Below, one TCR beta chain is given with its context. Its antigen is currently not known. Base qualities are not provided; no much larger clone lies one nucleotide away. Sample treatment or condition, as interpreted from the label and publication: approximately 18 received Ad26.COV2.S at low or high dose, single or two shots; about five received placebo; per-sample allocation not given. For vaccine and placebo recipients, repertoires were sequenced using samples collected on day 63 after the first injection. Between 29 July and 7 August 2020, Cohort 1b enrolled approximately 26 adults aged 18-55 years at one site in Boston, USA. Ad26.COV2.S was a replication-incompetent adenovirus type 26 vector that expressed a prefusion-stabilized SARS-CoV-2 spike protein derived from the original Wuhan strain. The immunoSEQ Assay was used to sequence TCRbeta CDR3 regions. After extraction, genomic DNA underwent amplification by bias-controlled multiplex PCR, followed by high-throughput sequencing. Turning to the authors' computational methods: Collapsing and filtering of sequences were performed to quantify the absolute abundance of each unique TCRbeta CDR3 region. T cell fraction was estimated by normalizing TCRbeta template counts to usable DNA, which was measured by amplifying reference genes present in all nucleated cells. Repertoire TCRs were annotated as SARS-CoV-2-specific by exact matching of V gene, CDR3 amino acid sequence and J gene to a known reactive TCR set. The reference SARS-CoV-2 TCR set came from MIRA and was filtered for enrichment in COVID-19-positive ImmuneCODE repertoires, removing public or cross-reactive TCRs. Using the MIRA antigens, annotated TCRs were further analysed by specific ORF or by position within an ORF. Breadth was defined as annotated unique rearrangements over total unique productive rearrangements; depth was the summed frequency of those rearrangements. Group comparisons of TCR breadth used two-sided Wilcoxon rank-sum tests. This is the immuneACCESS table as TCRdb keeps it, with only in-frame sequences that have V and J called. A part of the clones is gone; compared with another copy, unresolved V genes explain less than half, and the rest is unexplained. For V, J and clone size, that table is used; D and trimming come from the DNA. This sample is represented by some 450,000 clones; about nine tenths of them were singletons. Together, the top ten hold 4.3% of the sample.

The germline V gene encodes CDR1 SEHNR and CDR2 FQNEAQ (reference sequence). The CDR3 holds 18 amino acids from the cysteine to the phenylalanine. Only CDR3 DNA remains: 54 bases, in frame from the first base. Trimming costs V 3 bases and J 2 bases, and their ends lie 17 bases apart. The sample is drawn from a study of Ad26.COV2.S vaccination and SARS-CoV-2 variants (dated by TCRdb to the early 2020s). Broadly, across the study: Donors in the vaccine arm were drawn from COV1001, a multicentre, randomized, double-blind, placebo-controlled phase I-IIa trial testing Ad26.COV2.S in healthy adults. Trial participants were randomized into five groups of five: low-dose or high-dose Ad26.COV2.S given once or twice, or placebo on both occasions. The TCR-sequenced set comprised around 30 samples: 19 Ad26.COV2.S vaccine recipients, 5 placebo recipients and 8 SARS-CoV-2 convalescent individuals. Sequencing of the TCRbeta repertoire served to evaluate the specificity and breadth of SARS-CoV-2-reactive T cell receptors following Ad26.COV2.S vaccination. Ad26.COV2.S was given intramuscularly at 5x10^10 or 1x10^11 viral particles, as a single shot or as two shots 56 days apart. Throughout the experiments and outcome assessment, investigators stayed blinded to trial group allocation. Study-wide conclusions, independent of this receptor: The authors noted that the TCR breadth and depth analyses may have underestimated total T cell responses. Non-spike TCR breadth was comparable between vaccine and placebo recipients, consistent with the vaccine containing only spike. After vaccination, spike-specific CD8+ and CD4+ T cell responses were reported to show substantial breadth. Spike-specific TCR breadth was higher in Ad26.COV2.S recipients than in placebo recipients (P = 0.0014). The study lacked the statistical power to compare responses across vaccine doses or regimens.

Rearrangement joined TRBV7-9 to TRBJ2-6; TRBD1 might be the D gene, on 6 matching bases. Sequenced here: peripheral blood, sampled in a trial of Ad26.COV2.S vaccine versus placebo. The sequence came from a person between 18 and 65 years old who received the Ad26.COV2.S COVID-19 vaccine or a placebo. Here the CDR3 is given as CASSLGARGRAGANVLTF. The sequenced DNA: TGTGCCAGCAGCTTGGGGGCCAGGGGAAGGGCTGGGGCCAACGTCCTGACTTTC.